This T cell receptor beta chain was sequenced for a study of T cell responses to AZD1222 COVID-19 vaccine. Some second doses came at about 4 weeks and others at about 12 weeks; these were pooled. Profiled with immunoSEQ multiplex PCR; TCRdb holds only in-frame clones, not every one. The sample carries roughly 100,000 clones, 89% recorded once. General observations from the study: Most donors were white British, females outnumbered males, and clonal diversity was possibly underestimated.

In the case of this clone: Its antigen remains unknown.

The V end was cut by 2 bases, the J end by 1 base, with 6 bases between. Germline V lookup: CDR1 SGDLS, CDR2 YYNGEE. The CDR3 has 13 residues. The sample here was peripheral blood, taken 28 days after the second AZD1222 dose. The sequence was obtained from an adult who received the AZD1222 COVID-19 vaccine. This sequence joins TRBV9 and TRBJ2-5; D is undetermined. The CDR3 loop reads CASSVSVQETQYF. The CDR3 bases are TGTGCCAGCAGCGTTTCTGTCCAAGAGACCCAGTACTTC.